This TCR beta chain was identified in a study of OX40 agonist ivuxolimab in advanced cancers. The repertoire was sequenced with immunoSEQ multiplex PCR; TCRdb's copy has only in-frame clones and lacks some. Of about 89,000 clones in the sample, roughly 91% are singletons; the top ten hold roughly 0.64%. The ends were cut back, 0 bases at V and 8 bases at J, with 11 bases in the middle. Germline lookup yields CDR1 SGDLS and CDR2 YYNGEE. The CDR3 extends over 13 amino acids. The sample here was CD4+ or CD8+ T cells sorted from blood, taken in a trial of the OX40 agonist ivuxolimab. The chain carries TRBV9 and TRBJ1-2, with D tentatively TRBD1 (6 bases). This clonotype was sampled from an adult with an advanced solid tumor such as melanoma, head and neck, liver or kidney cancer. The CDR3 sequence: CASSVGPGDGYTF. In nucleotides, the CDR3 is TGTGCCAGCAGCGTAGGTCCAGGGGACGGCTACACCTTC.